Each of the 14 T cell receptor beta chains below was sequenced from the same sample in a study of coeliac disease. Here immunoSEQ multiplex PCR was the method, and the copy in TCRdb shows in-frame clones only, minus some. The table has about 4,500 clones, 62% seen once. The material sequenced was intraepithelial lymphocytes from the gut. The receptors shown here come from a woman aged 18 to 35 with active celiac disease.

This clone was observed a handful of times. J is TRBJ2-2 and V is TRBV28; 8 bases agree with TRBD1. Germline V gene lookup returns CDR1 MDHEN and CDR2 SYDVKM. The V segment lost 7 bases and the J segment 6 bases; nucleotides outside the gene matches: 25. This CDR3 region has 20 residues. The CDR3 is CASTPPGQGAHGVPAGELFF. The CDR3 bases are TGTGCCAGCACCCCCCCCGGACAGGGCGCGCACGGAGTCCCAGCCGGGGAGCTGTTTTTT.

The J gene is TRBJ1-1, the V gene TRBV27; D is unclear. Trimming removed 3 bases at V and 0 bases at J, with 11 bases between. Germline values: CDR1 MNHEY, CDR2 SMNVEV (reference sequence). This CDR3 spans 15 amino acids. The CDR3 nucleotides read TGTGCCAGCAGTTTCTTGAGGGCAATGAACACTGAAGCTTTCTTT. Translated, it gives CASSFLRAMNTEAFF.

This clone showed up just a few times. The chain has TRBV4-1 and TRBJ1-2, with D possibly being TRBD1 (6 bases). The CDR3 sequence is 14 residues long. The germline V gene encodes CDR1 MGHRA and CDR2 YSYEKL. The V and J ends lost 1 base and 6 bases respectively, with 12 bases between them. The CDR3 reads CASSQVDRSDGYTF. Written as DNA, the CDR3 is TGCGCCAGCAGCCAAGTGGACAGATCGGATGGCTACACCTTC.

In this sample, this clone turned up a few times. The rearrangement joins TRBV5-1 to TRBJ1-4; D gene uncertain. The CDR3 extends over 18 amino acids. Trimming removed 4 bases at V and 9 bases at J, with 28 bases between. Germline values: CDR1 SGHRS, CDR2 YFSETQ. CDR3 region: CASSPRFVGGIGPQKLFF. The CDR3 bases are TGCGCCAGCAGCCCGAGGTTCGTCGGCGGGATCGGACCTCAAAAACTGTTTTTT.

The CDR3 DNA is TGTGCCAGCAGTTTAATGCCCTCCAGGGCTGGAAACACCATATATTTT. This encodes CASSLMPSRAGNTIYF. V usage is TRBV28 and J usage is TRBJ1-3, with D maybe TRBD1 (5 bases). The CDR3 spans 16 residues. With 2 bases removed from V and 2 bases from J, the gap between germline ends came to 13 bases. Germline-derived CDR1 and CDR2 are MDHEN and SYDVKM.

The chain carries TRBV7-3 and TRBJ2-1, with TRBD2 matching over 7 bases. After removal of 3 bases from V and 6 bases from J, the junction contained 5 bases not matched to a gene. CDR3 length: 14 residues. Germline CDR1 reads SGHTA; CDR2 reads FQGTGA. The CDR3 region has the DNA TGTGCCAGCAGCTTCAGCGGGATTTCCAATGAGCAGTTCTTC. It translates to CASSFSGISNEQFF.

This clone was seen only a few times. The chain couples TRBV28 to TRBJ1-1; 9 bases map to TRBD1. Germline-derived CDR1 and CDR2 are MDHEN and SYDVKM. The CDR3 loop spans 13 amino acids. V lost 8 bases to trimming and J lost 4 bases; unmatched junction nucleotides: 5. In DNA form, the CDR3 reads TGTGCCAGCCTTACAGGGGGCGGCACTGAAGCTTTCTTT. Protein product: CASLTGGGTEAFF.

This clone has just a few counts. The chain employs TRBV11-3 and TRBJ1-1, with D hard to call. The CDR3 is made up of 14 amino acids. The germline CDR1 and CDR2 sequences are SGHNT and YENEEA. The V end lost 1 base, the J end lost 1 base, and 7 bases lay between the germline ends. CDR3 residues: CASSLAGKNTEAFF. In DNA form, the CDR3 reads TGTGCCAGCAGCTTAGCGGGGAAGAACACTGAAGCTTTCTTT.

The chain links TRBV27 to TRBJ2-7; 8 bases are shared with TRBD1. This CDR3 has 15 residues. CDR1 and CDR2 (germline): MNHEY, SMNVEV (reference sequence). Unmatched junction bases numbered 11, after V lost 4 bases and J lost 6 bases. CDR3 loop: CASSSPGQGGFEQYF. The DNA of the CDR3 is TGTGCCAGCAGTTCCCCCGGACAGGGCGGGTTCGAGCAGTACTTC.

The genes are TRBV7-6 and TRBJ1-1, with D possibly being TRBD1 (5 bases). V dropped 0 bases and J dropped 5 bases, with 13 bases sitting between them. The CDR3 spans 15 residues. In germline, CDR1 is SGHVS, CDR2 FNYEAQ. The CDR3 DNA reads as TGTGCCAGCAGCTTAGCTGGGGGAGGGAGGACTGAAGCTTTCTTT. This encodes CASSLAGGGRTEAFF.

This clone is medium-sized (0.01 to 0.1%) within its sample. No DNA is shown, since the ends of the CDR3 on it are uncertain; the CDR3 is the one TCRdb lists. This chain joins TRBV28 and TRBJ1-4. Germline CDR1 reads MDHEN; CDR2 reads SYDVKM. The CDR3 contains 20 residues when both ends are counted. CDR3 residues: CASSLGVSQKLFFGSGTLFF.

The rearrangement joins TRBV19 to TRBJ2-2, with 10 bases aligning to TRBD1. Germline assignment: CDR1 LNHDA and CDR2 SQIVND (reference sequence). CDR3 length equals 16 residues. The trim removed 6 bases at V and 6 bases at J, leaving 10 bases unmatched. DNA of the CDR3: TGTGCCAGTAGCCTGAGGGACAGGGGAACGTCCGGGGAGCTGTTTTTT. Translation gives CASSLRDRGTSGELFF.

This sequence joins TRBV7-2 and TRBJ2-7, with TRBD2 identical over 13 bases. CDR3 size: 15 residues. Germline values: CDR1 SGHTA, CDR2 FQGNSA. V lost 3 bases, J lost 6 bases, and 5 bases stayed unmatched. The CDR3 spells CASSFTSGRGPEQYF. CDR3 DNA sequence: TGTGCCAGCAGCTTCACTAGCGGGAGGGGTCCCGAGCAGTACTTC.

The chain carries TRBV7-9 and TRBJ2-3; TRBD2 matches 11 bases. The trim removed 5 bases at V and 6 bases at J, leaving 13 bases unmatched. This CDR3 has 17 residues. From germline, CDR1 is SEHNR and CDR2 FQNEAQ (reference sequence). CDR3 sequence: CASSRTLVAGGQDTQYF. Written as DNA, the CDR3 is TGTGCCAGCAGCCGAACTCTGGTAGCGGGAGGGCAGGATACGCAGTATTTT.